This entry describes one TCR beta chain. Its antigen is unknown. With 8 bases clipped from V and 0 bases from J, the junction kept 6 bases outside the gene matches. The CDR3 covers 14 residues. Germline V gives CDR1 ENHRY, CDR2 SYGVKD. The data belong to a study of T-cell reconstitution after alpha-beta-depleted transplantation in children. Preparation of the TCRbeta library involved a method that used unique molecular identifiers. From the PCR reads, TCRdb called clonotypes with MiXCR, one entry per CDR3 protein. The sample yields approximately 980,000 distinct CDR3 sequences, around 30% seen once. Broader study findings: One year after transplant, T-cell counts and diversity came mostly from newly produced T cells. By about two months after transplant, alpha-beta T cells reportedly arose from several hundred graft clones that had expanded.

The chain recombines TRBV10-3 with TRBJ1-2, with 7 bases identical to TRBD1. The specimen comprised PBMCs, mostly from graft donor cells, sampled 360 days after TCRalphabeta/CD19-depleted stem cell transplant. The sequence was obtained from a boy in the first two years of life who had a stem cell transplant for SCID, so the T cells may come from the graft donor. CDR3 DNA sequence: TGTGCCATCCCGGGACAGAACCCTAACTATGGCTACACCTTC. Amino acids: CAIPGQNPNYGYTF.